This TCR beta chain was recovered during a study of technical replicates of blood from a handful of donors. Clones were read by immunoSEQ multiplex PCR, and TCRdb kept only the in-frame ones, dropping some. Of about 80,000 clones listed, 90% to 95% are singletons. Germline loops: CDR1 LNHNV, CDR2 YYDKDF (reference sequence). Trimming left V 1 base short and J 3 bases short, with 10 bases between. The CDR3 sequence is 14 residues long. This clone showed up just once. The receptor was isolated from a human donor in good health. Input material: T cells isolated from PBMCs. This rearrangement joins TRBV15 to TRBJ2-7; weak D call: TRBD1 (6 bases). The CDR3 DNA sequence: TGTGCCACCAGCAGAGTGCTAGGGGGCTACGAGCAGTACTTC. Its translation: CATSRVLGGYEQYF.